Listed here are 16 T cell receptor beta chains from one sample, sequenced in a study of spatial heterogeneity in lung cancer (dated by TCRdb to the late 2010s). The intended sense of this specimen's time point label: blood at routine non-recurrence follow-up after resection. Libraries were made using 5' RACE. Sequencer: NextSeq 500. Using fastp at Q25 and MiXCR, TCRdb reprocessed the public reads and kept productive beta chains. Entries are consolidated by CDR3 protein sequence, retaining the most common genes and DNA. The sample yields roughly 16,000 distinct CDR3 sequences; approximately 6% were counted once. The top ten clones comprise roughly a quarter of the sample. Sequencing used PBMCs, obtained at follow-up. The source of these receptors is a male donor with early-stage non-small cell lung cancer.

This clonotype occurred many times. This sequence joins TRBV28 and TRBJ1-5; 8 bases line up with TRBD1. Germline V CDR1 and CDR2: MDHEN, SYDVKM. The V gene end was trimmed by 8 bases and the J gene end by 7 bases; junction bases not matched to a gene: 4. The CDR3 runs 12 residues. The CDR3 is CASRQGTQPQHF. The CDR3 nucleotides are TGTGCCAGCCGACAGGGGACGCAGCCCCAGCATTTT.

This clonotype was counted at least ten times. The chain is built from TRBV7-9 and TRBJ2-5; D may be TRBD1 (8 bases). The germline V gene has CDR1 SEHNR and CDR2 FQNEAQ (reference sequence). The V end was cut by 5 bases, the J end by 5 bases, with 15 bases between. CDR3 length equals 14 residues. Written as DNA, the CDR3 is TGTGCCAGCAGCCCCGGACAGGGAGGGGAGACCCAGTACTTC. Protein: CASSPGQGGETQYF.

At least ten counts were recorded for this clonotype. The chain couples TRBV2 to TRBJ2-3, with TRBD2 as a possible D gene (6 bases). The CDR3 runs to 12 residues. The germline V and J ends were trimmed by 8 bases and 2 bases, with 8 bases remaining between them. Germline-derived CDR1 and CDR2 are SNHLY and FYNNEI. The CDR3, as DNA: TGTGCCAGCGGGGGGAACACAGATACGCAGTATTTT. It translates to CASGGNTDTQYF.

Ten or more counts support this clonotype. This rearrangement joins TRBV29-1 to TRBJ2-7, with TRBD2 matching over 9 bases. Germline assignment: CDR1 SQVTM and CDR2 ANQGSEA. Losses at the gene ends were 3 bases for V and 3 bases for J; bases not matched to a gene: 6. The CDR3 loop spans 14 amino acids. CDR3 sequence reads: CSVEASGNNYEQYF. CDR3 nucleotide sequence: TGCAGCGTTGAGGCTAGCGGGAACAACTACGAGCAGTACTTC.

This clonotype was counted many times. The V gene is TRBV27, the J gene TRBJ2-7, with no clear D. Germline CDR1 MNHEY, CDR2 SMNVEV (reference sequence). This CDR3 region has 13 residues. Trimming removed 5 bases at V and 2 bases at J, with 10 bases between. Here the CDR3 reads CASSLLPPYEQYF. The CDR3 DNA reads TGTGCCAGCAGTCTCCTTCCCCCCTACGAGCAGTACTTC.

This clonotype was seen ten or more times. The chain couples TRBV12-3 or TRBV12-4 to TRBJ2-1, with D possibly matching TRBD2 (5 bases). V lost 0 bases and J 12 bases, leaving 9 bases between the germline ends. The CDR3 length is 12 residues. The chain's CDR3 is CASSLAPAAQFF. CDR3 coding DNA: TGTGCCAGCAGTTTAGCCCCAGCGGCGCAGTTCTTC.

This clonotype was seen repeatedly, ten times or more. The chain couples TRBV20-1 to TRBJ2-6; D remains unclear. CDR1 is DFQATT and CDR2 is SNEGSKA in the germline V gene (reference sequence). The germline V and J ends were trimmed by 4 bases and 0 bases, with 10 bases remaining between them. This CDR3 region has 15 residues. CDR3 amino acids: CSATRDLSGANVLTF. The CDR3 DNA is TGCAGTGCTACCCGAGACCTCTCTGGGGCCAACGTCCTGACTTTC.

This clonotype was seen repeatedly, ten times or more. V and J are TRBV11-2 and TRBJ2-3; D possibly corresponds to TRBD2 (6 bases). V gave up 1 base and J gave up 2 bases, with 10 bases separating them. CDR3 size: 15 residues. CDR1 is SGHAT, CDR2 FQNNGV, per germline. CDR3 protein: CASSLGSGNTDTQYF. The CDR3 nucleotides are TGTGCCAGCAGCTTAGGTAGCGGTAACACAGATACGCAGTATTTT.

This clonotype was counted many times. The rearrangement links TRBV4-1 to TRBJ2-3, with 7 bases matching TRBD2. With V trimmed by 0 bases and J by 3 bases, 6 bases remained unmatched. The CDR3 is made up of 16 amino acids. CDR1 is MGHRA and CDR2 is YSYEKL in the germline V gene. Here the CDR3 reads CASSQERREFTDTQYF. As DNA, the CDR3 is TGCGCCAGCAGCCAAGAGAGGCGGGAGTTTACAGATACGCAGTATTTT.

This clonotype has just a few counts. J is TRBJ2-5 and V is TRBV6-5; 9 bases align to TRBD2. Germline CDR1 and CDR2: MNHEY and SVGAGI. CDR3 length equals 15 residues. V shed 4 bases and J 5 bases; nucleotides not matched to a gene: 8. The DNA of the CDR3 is TGTGCCAGCAGTTCCCTTTTAGCGGGAGCGGAGACCCAGTACTTC. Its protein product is CASSSLLAGAETQYF.

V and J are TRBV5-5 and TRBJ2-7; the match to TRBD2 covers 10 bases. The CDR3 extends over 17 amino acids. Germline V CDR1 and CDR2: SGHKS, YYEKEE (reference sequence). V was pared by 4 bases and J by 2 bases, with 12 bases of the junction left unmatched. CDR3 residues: CASSRTGTGTSAYEQYF. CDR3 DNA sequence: TGTGCCAGCAGCAGGACAGGGACCGGGACTAGCGCCTACGAGCAGTACTTC.

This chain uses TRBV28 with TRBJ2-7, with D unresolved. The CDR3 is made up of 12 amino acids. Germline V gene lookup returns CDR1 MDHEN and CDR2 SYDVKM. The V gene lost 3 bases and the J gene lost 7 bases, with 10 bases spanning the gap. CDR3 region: CASSFNRWEQYF. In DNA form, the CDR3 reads TGTGCCAGCAGTTTCAACCGTTGGGAGCAGTACTTC. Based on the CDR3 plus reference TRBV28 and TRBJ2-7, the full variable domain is DVKVTQSSRYLVKRTGEKVFLECVQDMDHENMFWYRQDPGLGLRLIYFSYDVKMKEKGDIPEGYSVSREKKERFSLILESASTNQTSMYLCASSFNRWEQYFGPGTRLTVT.

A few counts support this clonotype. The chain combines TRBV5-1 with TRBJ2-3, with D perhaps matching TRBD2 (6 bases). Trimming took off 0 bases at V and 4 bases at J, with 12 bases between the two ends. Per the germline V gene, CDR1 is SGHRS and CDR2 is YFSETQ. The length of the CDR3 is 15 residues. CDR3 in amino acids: CASSLDGSRSDTQYF. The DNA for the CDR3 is TGCGCCAGCAGCTTGGACGGGAGTAGATCAGATACGCAGTATTTT.

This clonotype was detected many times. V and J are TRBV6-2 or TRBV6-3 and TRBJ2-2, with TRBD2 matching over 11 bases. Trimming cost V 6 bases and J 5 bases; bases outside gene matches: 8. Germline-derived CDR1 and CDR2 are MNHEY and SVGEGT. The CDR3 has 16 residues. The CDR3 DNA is TGTGCCAGCAGCCCCCGACTAGCGGGACTTACCGGGGAGCTGTTTTTT. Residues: CASSPRLAGLTGELFF.

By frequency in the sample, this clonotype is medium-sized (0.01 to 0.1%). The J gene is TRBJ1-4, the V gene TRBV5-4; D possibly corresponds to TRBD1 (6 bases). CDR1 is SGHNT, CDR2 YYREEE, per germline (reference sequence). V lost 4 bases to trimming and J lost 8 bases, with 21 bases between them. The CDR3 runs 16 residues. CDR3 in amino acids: CASSPEGGGRNEKLFF. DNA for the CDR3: TGTGCCAGCAGCCCCGAGGGGGGGGGGCGAAACGAAAAACTGTTTTTT.

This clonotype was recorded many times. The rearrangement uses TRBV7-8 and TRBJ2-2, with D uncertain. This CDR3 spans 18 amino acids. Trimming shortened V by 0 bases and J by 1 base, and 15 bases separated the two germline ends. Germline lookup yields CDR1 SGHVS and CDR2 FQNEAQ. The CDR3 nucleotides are TGTGCCAGCAGCTTAGCGGTCCTTACCCTAAAGAACACCGGGGAGCTGTTTTTT. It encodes CASSLAVLTLKNTGELFF.